This T cell receptor beta chain was identified during a study of human T cells and chemical hapten exposure. Study findings and constraints: Among expanded TCRs, significantly more large CDR3 similarity clusters formed than among controls.

Regarding time point: patch test 2, 6 weeks after DPC sensitization. Treatment denoted: therapeutic diphenylcyclopropenone sensitization with weekly scalp DPC. V was clipped by 1 base and J by 14 bases; unmatched bases: 11. This CDR3 is 15 amino acids long. Germline V gives CDR1 SNHLY, CDR2 FYNNEI. TCRdb redid the calling of the RACE reads with MiXCR, one entry per CDR3 protein. Found here are 80,000 to 100,000 distinct CDR3 sequences, about 9.3% of them singletons; the top ten hold 2% to 2.5%. Remarks on this clonotype: Its antigen is unidentified.

This sample comprised whole blood, obtained in connection with sensitization to the hapten diphenylcyclopropenone (DPC). The chain couples TRBV2 to TRBJ1-6; 7 bases map to TRBD1. The clonotype originates from a woman between 40 and 50 years old with alopecia areata. Some clones in this sample may be carry-over from other donors' samples. CDR3 nucleotide sequence: TGTGCCAGCAGTGAAGGTCCCCAAGGGGGCGGGACCCTCCACTTT. This encodes CASSEGPQGGGTLHF. The variable domain in full, completed from reference TRBV2 and TRBJ1-6, reads EPEVTQTPSHQVTQMGQEVILRCVPISNHLYFYWYRQILGQKVEFLVSFYNNEISEKSEIFDDQFSVERPDGSNFTLKIRSTKLEDSAMYFCASSEGPQGGGTLHFGNGTRLTVT.